This T cell receptor (beta chain) was recorded in a study of low-dose radiotherapy and immunotherapy resistance in tumors. Study details: Fractions of 1 Gy went to Cohort 2 every two weeks, for 13 Gy over 26 weeks. One day prior to radiation and immunotherapy, intravenous cyclophosphamide at 200 mg/m2 was given, repeated every two weeks.

TRAV- and TRBV-specific primers were used for first-strand cDNA, which covered alpha and beta chains. PCR amplification of the TCRs was performed with Phusion for 20 PCR cycles, and it relied on a constant-region primer together with a V-primer adapter. mRNA, once isolated, was amplified by in vitro transcription. TCRdb called the reads again in MiXCR, with one record for every CDR3 protein. Among 70,000 to 90,000 distinct CDR3 sequences, over 15% were seen once, and the ten largest hold less than 3.5%. Noted time point: before trial treatment. This CDR3 has 15 residues. In germline, CDR1 is SGHDT, CDR2 YYEEEE. After removal of 4 bases from V and 4 bases from J, the junction contained 4 bases not matched to a gene. This clonotype was found many times.

Material: PBMCs, obtained before treatment. The TCR originated in a male donor with prostate cancer. J is TRBJ2-2 and V is TRBV5-6, with TRBD1 matching 10 bases. CDR3 in DNA: TGTGCCAGCAGCCGCGGGACAGGGGTCACCGGGGAGCTGTTTTTT. Amino acid sequence: CASSRGTGVTGELFF.